This TCR beta chain was observed in a study of long-term antiretroviral therapy in people with HIV. Run at survey level, the immunoSEQ assay was version v3.0. The repertoire was sequenced with immunoSEQ multiplex PCR; TCRdb's copy has only in-frame clones and lacks some. The sample includes tens of thousands of clones, 80% to 90% of them seen just once. The CDR3 is 14 amino acids. The V and J ends lost 4 bases and 5 bases, in that order; junction bases with no gene match: 6. The germline V gene encodes CDR1 SEHNR and CDR2 FQNEAQ (reference sequence). The chain combines TRBV7-9 with TRBJ2-5, with 8 positions matching TRBD1. Sequenced material: unsorted PBMCs, taken 1.2 years after starting antiretroviral therapy. This receptor was identified in a woman aged 45 to 65 with HIV. The DNA of the CDR3 is TGTGCCAGCAGCTCCCCGGACAGGGCGGAGACCCAGTACTTC. Its protein product is CASSSPDRAETQYF. Using reference TRBV7-9 and TRBJ2-5 for the parts outside the CDR3, the full variable domain is DTGVSQNPRHKITKRGQNVTFRCDPISEHNRLYWYRQTLGQGPEFLTYFQNEAQLEKSRLLSDRFSAERPKGSFSTLEIQRTEQGDSAMYLCASSSPDRAETQYFGPGTRLLVL.